This TCR beta chain was identified during a study of cytomegalovirus exposure and HLA in healthy donors. As for the study in general: Inside one of the first data releases sat about 85 million unique TCRs taken from HLA-typed donors. Genetic ancestry analysis placed approximately 78% of the roughly 400 donors that were genotyped in the Caucasian-associated cluster.

In the PCR, 60 Vbeta and 13 Jbeta primers were used. Sequencing used immunoSEQ multiplex PCR; TCRdb keeps in-frame clones, though not all of them. The repertoire has more than 100,000 clones, 15% of them found once; the top ten carry roughly 2%. Overall study findings and caveats: Analyzed later, most CMV-associated TCR beta chains appeared HLA-restricted. In a later analysis, a genetic analysis reported fewer productive-TCR N-insertions in an Asian-associated ancestry cluster than the cohort average.

CDR1 KGHSH and CDR2 LQKENI come from the germline V gene. The CDR3 consists of 15 residues. V lost 3 bases, J lost 4 bases, and 15 bases lay in between. This clone appeared a few times. Its antigen is still unknown. V usage is TRBV18 and J usage is TRBJ1-1, with D maybe TRBD1 (5 bases). The sample taken for sequencing was PBMCs. The origin of this receptor is a woman aged 18-29 years in good health and CMV-seronegative. CDR3 amino acids: CASSPTVSWGTEAFF. The CDR3 DNA follows: TGTGCCAGCTCACCGACAGTAAGCTGGGGCACTGAAGCTTTCTTT.